This T cell receptor (beta chain) was captured in a study of cytomegalovirus exposure and HLA in healthy donors. General study results and limits: Reported findings show TCR beta sequences accurately forecast HLA-A and HLA-B alleles in most subjects. Later genetic work tied a missense DCLRE1C variant to beta-chain V and J trimming. The Asian-associated ancestry cluster reportedly had fewer N-insertions than the roughly 670-donor mean in a later analysis. Later work found that TCR association rates differed between HLA loci; DRB1 had the most and HLA-C the fewest.

CDR3 size: 13 residues. Germline CDR1 reads SGHRS; CDR2 reads YFSETQ. Between the trimmed V and J ends, which lost 0 bases and 5 bases, there was a span of 6 bases. A multiplex PCR was run with 60 Vbeta primers and 13 Jbeta primers. Data came from immunoSEQ multiplex PCR; TCRdb stores just in-frame clones and leaves some out. The table shows roughly 150,000 clones, with 70% occurring only once. Details on this clone: Its target is unknown.

The chain links TRBV5-1 to TRBJ1-5; D uncertain. The receptor was isolated from a woman aged 25 to 45 in good health and CMV-seronegative. Sequencing input: PBMCs. The CDR3 DNA is TGCGCCAGCAGCTTGGCCCCGGATCAGCCCCAGCATTTT. It codes for CASSLAPDQPQHF.